These T cell receptor beta chains were read from a single sample in a study of T cell changes during pregnancy in multiple sclerosis. Only in-frame clones appear in the TCRdb table, and some are missing; sequencing was by immunoSEQ multiplex PCR. The sample carries tens of thousands of clones, approximately 90% recorded once. The input for sequencing was CD4+ T cells from peripheral blood mononuclear cells, taken before pregnancy. The origin of the receptors is a female donor with multiple sclerosis, enrolled in a pregnancy study. CDR3s leave out the opening cysteine and the closing phenylalanine or tryptophan. Fields, in order: V gene, CDR3 protein.

TRBV18,ASSPAGDSSGANVLT
TRBV19,ASSMKDREAF
TRBV18,ASSLAGTAVNEQF
TRBV5-1,ASATRPRTSGGPYNEQF
TRBV5-1,ASSSYSGADTQY
TRBV10-3,AISESGISGGAREQF
TRBV7-9,ASSLGSGNYEQY
TRBV30,AWSKSHNQPQH
TRBV10-3,AISESRITSGRGTDTQY
TRBV11-2,ASSHGVDVSSYEQY
TRBV11-2,ASSFDSGGAFRTQY
TRBV30,AWSPGTARYNEQF
TRBV6-6,ASSRTQGAKETQY
TRBV5-1,ASSLGDRVSGEQY
TRBV10-1,ASSGQGEVYGYT
TRBV30,AWSVGRDTEAF